These 6 T cell receptor beta chains came from one sample sequenced in a study of T cells in narcolepsy listed by TCRdb under 2018. Libraries were made using the immunoSEQ multiplex PCR assay. As stored in TCRdb, this immuneACCESS dataset retains in-frame rearrangements with V and J assigned. A fraction of the clones does not appear; measured against another copy, unresolved V genes explain less than half of the discrepancy, and the remainder lacks a known reason. The sample has about 29,000 clones on record, 80% to 90% of them singletons. 0.8% to 0.9% of the sample goes to the ten largest clones. The sequencing sample was made of memory (CD45RA-) CD4+ T cells from blood. The cell subset or site label on this specimen signifies: memory T cells sorted ex vivo from peripheral blood. The receptors shown here come from a human donor in good health.

J is TRBJ1-4 and V is TRBV15; no firm D call. This CDR3 comprises 15 residues. Germline values: CDR1 LNHNV, CDR2 YYDKDF (reference sequence). Trimming pared 0 bases from V and 1 base from J, leaving 6 bases between. CDR3 nucleotides: TGTGCCACCAGCAGAGAACGGTTAACTAATGAAAAACTGTTTTTT. Translating it yields CATSRERLTNEKLFF.

V is TRBV7-9 and J is TRBJ2-1, with TRBD1 matching 8 bases. CDR1 and CDR2 from the germline V gene are SEHNR and FQNEAQ (reference sequence). This CDR3 comprises 16 residues. Trimming at V came to 5 bases and at J to 1 base, leaving 7 bases not matched to a gene. CDR3 loop: CASSQGQATSYNEQFF. DNA of the CDR3: TGTGCCAGCAGCCAGGGACAGGCGACTTCCTACAATGAGCAGTTCTTC.

The chain is built from TRBV29-1 and TRBJ2-5, with TRBD1 identical over 7 bases. V lost 3 bases and J lost 4; bases outside the gene matches: 8. Germline loops: CDR1 SQVTM, CDR2 ANQGSEA. This CDR3 region has 14 residues. The CDR3 nucleotides read TGCAGCGTTGATGGGGCAGGGGGTCGAGAGACCCAGTACTTC. It codes for CSVDGAGGRETQYF. The whole variable domain, remainder taken from reference TRBV29-1 and TRBJ2-5, is SAVISQKPSRDICQRGTSLTIQCQVDSQVTMMFWYRQQPGQSLTLIATANQGSEATYESGFVIDKFPISRPNLTFSTLTVSNMSPEDSSIYLCSVDGAGGRETQYFGPGTRLLVL.

This chain connects TRBV27 to TRBJ1-6; possibly TRBD1 for D (5 bases). This CDR3 is built from 14 residues. The V gene lost 8 bases and the J gene lost 7 bases, with 15 bases spanning the gap. In germline, CDR1 is MNHEY, CDR2 SMNVEV (reference sequence). The CDR3 region has the DNA TGTGCCAGCCGACTGAGGGGTTGGAATTCACCCCTCCACTTT. Encoded protein: CASRLRGWNSPLHF.

The chain uses TRBV6-5 and TRBJ1-2; D is unclear. CDR1 is MNHEY and CDR2 is SVGAGI in the germline V gene. The CDR3 has 13 residues. V was trimmed by 0 bases and J by 8 bases, leaving 10 bases between them. The CDR3 spells CASSYSRVLGYTF. In DNA, the CDR3 is TGTGCCAGCAGTTACTCTAGGGTCCTGGGCTACACCTTC.

The chain couples TRBV6-1 to TRBJ2-7; the D gene could be TRBD1 or TRBD2 (5 bases each). Between the trimmed V and J ends, which lost 1 base and 2 bases, there was a span of 12 bases. Per the germline V gene, CDR1 is MNHNS and CDR2 is SASEGT. This CDR3 comprises 15 residues. Written as DNA, the CDR3 is TGTGCCAGCAGTGAAGAGGGACCGGGCACCTACGAGCAGTACTTC. This gives the protein CASSEEGPGTYEQYF.